Listed below are T cell receptor beta chains from one sample, sequenced in a study of STAT5B mutations in CD4+ large granular lymphocyte leukemia. Libraries were prepared by immunoSEQ multiplex PCR; TCRdb keeps only in-frame clonotypes and omits some of them. Of 30,000 or so clones listed, around 82% are singletons. The sequencing input was CD4+ T cells from blood buffy coats. Receptor source: a human donor in good health. Both conserved end residues are part of each CDR3. A D gene is named only where the DNA matches it firmly. The size of a clone is reported for some rows only, either as once, few or many, or as a class for expanded clones.

clone_size	d_call	v_call	j_call	cdr3_nt	cdr3_aa
-	TRBD1	TRBV5-4	TRBJ1-2	TGTGCCAGCAGCTTGGACAGGGGAGATGGCTACACCTTC	CASSLDRGDGYTF
-	TRBD2	TRBV5-1	TRBJ2-1	TGCGCCAGCAGCCACGGACTAGCGGGGCCGGTGGAGCAGTTCTTC	CASSHGLAGPVEQFF
-	-	TRBV18	TRBJ1-1	TGTGCCAGCTCACCGAGAAAGGGCGAAGGAACTGAAGCTTTCTTT	CASSPRKGEGTEAFF
-	-	TRBV7-8	TRBJ2-3	TGTGCCAGCAGCTCTTCTGGGGGATCGAAAGATACGCAGTATTTT	CASSSSGGSKDTQYF
once	-	TRBV19	TRBJ1-2	TGTGCCAGTAGTACCCAGACACAATCGTGGGGCTACACCTTC	CASSTQTQSWGYTF
few	TRBD1	TRBV4-1	TRBJ1-6	TGCGCCAGCAGCCTGCAGGGGGCTACCAATTCACCCCTCCACTTT	CASSLQGATNSPLHF
few	TRBD2	TRBV7-9	TRBJ2-3	TGTGCCAGCAGCCCGTGGACTAGCGGGAGGGGAGATACGCAGTATTTT	CASSPWTSGRGDTQYF
-	-	TRBV7-2	TRBJ1-5	TGTGCCAGCAGCTCCCTTAGTGGGGGGCGCGCGGGCAATCAGCCCCAGCATTTT	CASSSLSGGRAGNQPQHF
-	TRBD1	TRBV6-5	TRBJ1-4	TGTGCCAGCAGCCGGACAGGGGCCCTTCATGAAAAACTGTTTTTT	CASSRTGALHEKLFF
-	-	TRBV11-2	TRBJ2-1	TGTGCCAGCAGCTTAGAACATAGCAATGAGCAGTTCTTC	CASSLEHSNEQFF
-	TRBD2	TRBV6-5	TRBJ2-1	TGTGCCAGCAGTCTGGGACTAGCGGGGGGCGATGAGCAGTTCTTC	CASSLGLAGGDEQFF
few	-	TRBV19	TRBJ2-7	TGTGCCAGTAGTATAGAGGGGGGCGAGCAGTACTTC	CASSIEGGEQYF
-	-	TRBV7-2	TRBJ2-7	TGTGCCAGCAGCTTAGGCCCTGGGGAGGCCTACGAGCAGTACTTC	CASSLGPGEAYEQYF
-	-	TRBV18	TRBJ2-7	TGTGCCAGCTCACCCGGCGGGGGCTTCTCCTACGAGCAGTACTTC	CASSPGGGFSYEQYF
-	TRBD2	TRBV4-2	TRBJ2-1	TGTGCCAGCAGCCAAGAGGCTAGCGGGTATAACAATGAGCAGTTCTTC	CASSQEASGYNNEQFF
-	-	TRBV6-1	TRBJ1-5	TGTGCCAGCAGCCTAGCGTTTTCTGACAATCAGCCCCAGCATTTT	CASSLAFSDNQPQHF